The 27 T cell receptor beta chains reported below all come from one sample, sequenced in a study of type 1 regulatory T cells. TCRdb reprocessed the reads via MiXCR and lists one record per CDR3 protein. The sample consists of 75,000 to 100,000 distinct CDR3 sequences, 30% to 35% of them appearing once. The sequencing input was CD4+ T cells, either the whole sample or a sorted fraction (not recorded which). These receptors all stem from a human donor in good health.

This clonotype appeared a few times. CDR3 region: CASSFSIRALAGRGTSYEQYF. In DNA form, the CDR3 reads TGTGCCAGCAGCTTTTCGATAAGGGCCCTAGCGGGGAGGGGAACCTCCTACGAGCAGTACTTC. The rearrangement joins TRBV7-8 to TRBJ2-7; 9 nucleotides match TRBD2. Per germline, CDR1 SGHVS and CDR2 FQNEAQ. CDR3 length: 21 amino acids. The J segment lost 0 bases and the V segment lost 3 bases, leaving 21 bases of the junction unmatched.

The CDR3: CATSSRDRAAGANVLTF. Here the CDR3 DNA reads TGTGCCACCAGCAGCCGGGACAGGGCGGCTGGGGCCAACGTCCTGACTTTC. The rearrangement links TRBV15 to TRBJ2-6, with TRBD1 matching 9 bases. The CDR3 is 17 residues long. Trimming cost V 3 bases and J 2 bases; bases outside gene matches: 5. The germline gives CDR1 LNHNV, CDR2 YYDKDF (reference sequence).

This clonotype has just a few counts. This chain joins TRBV5-1 and TRBJ2-1; D may be TRBD1 (5 bases). The CDR3 has 15 amino acids. CDR1 is SGHRS, CDR2 YFSETQ, per germline. Deletions cut 0 bases from V and 7 bases from J, with 14 bases between. The CDR3 spells CASSLDSRVVNEQFF. The CDR3 nucleotides are TGCGCCAGCAGCTTGGATAGCAGGGTGGTAAATGAGCAGTTCTTC.

This clonotype was found once. This chain links TRBV7-6 with TRBJ2-3, with 10 bases lining up with TRBD1. Germline CDR1 reads SGHVS; CDR2 reads FNYEAQ. Trimming took 10 bases from V and 2 from J; bases not matched to a gene: 9. The CDR3 length is 15 residues. The CDR3 region has the DNA TGTGCCAACAGAGCCGGGACAGGGGTCACAGATACGCAGTATTTT. It specifies CANRAGTGVTDTQYF. Supplemented by reference TRBV7-6 and TRBJ2-3, the full variable domain reads GAGVSQSPRYKVTKRGQDVALRCDPISGHVSLYWYRQALGQGPEFLTYFNYEAQQDKSGLPNDRFSAERPEGSISTLTIQRTEQRDSAMYRCANRAGTGVTDTQYFGPGTRLTVL.

There are a few counts of this clonotype. The chain joins TRBV13 to TRBJ2-7; TRBD2 matches at 7 bases. The CDR3 contains 13 residues. The germline gives CDR1 PRHDT, CDR2 FYEKMQ (reference sequence). Trimming took 3 bases from V and 9 from J; bases not matched to a gene: 8. In DNA, the CDR3 is TGTGCCAGCAGCTTGACGGGAGGCCAGGGGCAGTACTTC. This codes for CASSLTGGQGQYF.

The chain combines TRBV6-1 with TRBJ2-1; the D gene is possibly TRBD2 (6 bases). V was cut by 2 bases and J by 9 bases, with 8 bases left in between. This CDR3 is built from 12 residues. The germline gives CDR1 MNHNS, CDR2 SASEGT. The CDR3 sequence: CASSERRVEQFF. Written as DNA, the CDR3 is TGTGCCAGCAGTGAAAGGAGGGTTGAGCAGTTCTTC.

The chain has TRBV18 and TRBJ2-2; D is unclear. Germline V gene lookup returns CDR1 KGHSH and CDR2 LQKENI. This CDR3 spans 14 amino acids. The V and J ends lost 6 bases and 5 bases respectively, with 13 bases between them. The CDR3 DNA is TGTGCCAGCTCTTCTCTCGACGTGACCGGGGAGCTGTTTTTT. It is translated as CASSSLDVTGELFF.

This chain links TRBV19 with TRBJ2-5, with D tentatively TRBD2 (6 bases). The CDR3 covers 14 residues. V lost 3 bases, J lost 3 bases, and 11 bases lay in between. Germline V gene data show CDR1 as LNHDA and CDR2 as SQIVND (reference sequence). The CDR3, as DNA: TGTGCCAGTAGTATTCGGGGGATTAAAGAGACCCAGTACTTC. Residues: CASSIRGIKETQYF.

This clonotype has a handful of counts. This chain uses TRBV3-1 with TRBJ1-2; perhaps TRBD1 as D (6 bases). Trimming stripped 4 bases from V and 4 bases from J, with 13 bases between. The V gene's germline CDR1 is LGHDT and CDR2 YNNKEL (reference sequence). CDR3 length: 14 amino acids. The CDR3 bases are TGTGCCAGCAGCCTATCAACAGGGACCTATGGCTACACCTTC. It encodes CASSLSTGTYGYTF.

This chain connects TRBV19 to TRBJ2-4; 11 bases map to TRBD2. There are 16 residues in the CDR3. V gave up 3 bases and J gave up 6 bases; unmatched junction bases: 7. The V gene's germline CDR1 is LNHDA and CDR2 SQIVND (reference sequence). DNA for the CDR3: TGTGCCAGTAGTATTCGACTAGCGGGAACTGCAAACATTCAGTACTTC. Encoded protein: CASSIRLAGTANIQYF.

Comment on this clonotype: One end of the junction fails to match germline, which may point to a read error. V gene TRBV3-1 combines with J gene TRBJ1-1; the D is unclear. CDR3 length equals 14 residues. The germline V gene encodes CDR1 LGHDT and CDR2 YNNKEL (reference sequence). CDR3: CASSQDSKARQIIF. CDR3 sequence (DNA): TGTGCCAGCAGCCAAGATAGCAAGGCCAGGCAAATCATCTTT. Looking up the rest from reference TRBV3-1 and TRBJ1-1 gives the full variable domain: DTAVSQTPKYLVTQMGNDKSIKCEQNLGHDTMYWYKQDSKKFLKIMFSYNNKELIINETVPNRFSPKSPDKAHLNLHINSLELGDSAVYFCASSQDSKARQIIFGQGTRLTVV.

V gene TRBV7-9 combines with J gene TRBJ2-1; TRBD2 is a possible D gene (5 bases). This CDR3 is built from 13 residues. V was clipped by 2 bases and J by 8 bases, with 10 bases between them. In germline, CDR1 is SEHNR, CDR2 FQNEAQ (reference sequence). CDR3 nucleotides: TGTGCCAGCAGCTTACTAGCTTCGGATGAGCAGTTCTTC. It yields the protein CASSLLASDEQFF. Drawing the rest from reference TRBV7-9 and TRBJ2-1, the complete variable domain is DTGVSQNPRHKITKRGQNVTFRCDPISEHNRLYWYRQTLGQGPEFLTYFQNEAQLEKSRLLSDRFSAERPKGSFSTLEIQRTEQGDSAMYLCASSLLASDEQFFGPGTRLTVL.

This clonotype was found a few times. The chain recombines TRBV19 with TRBJ1-1; 10 positions agree with TRBD1. The V and J ends lost 3 bases and 5 bases, in that order; junction bases with no gene match: 6. From germline, CDR1 is LNHDA and CDR2 SQIVND (reference sequence). The CDR3 has 15 amino acids. The CDR3 here is CASSMLWDRGTEAFF. CDR3 sequence (DNA): TGTGCCAGTAGTATGCTTTGGGACAGGGGTACTGAAGCTTTCTTT. The variable domain in full, with the rest retrieved from reference TRBV19 and TRBJ1-1, is DGGITQSPKYLFRKEGQNVTLSCEQNLNHDAMYWYRQDPGQGLRLIYYSQIVNDFQKGDIAEGYSVSREKKESFPLTVTSAQKNPTAFYLCASSMLWDRGTEAFFGQGTRLTVV.

This chain joins TRBV7-9 and TRBJ2-3, with D perhaps TRBD1 or TRBD2 (5 bases each). V dropped 3 bases and J dropped 6 bases, with 7 bases sitting between them. This CDR3 is 12 amino acids long. Germline CDR1 reads SEHNR; CDR2 reads FQNEAQ (reference sequence). The CDR3 DNA reads TGTGCCAGCAGCTTTTGGGGGGATACGCAGTATTTT. As protein: CASSFWGDTQYF. Based on the CDR3 plus reference TRBV7-9 and TRBJ2-3, the full variable domain is DTGVSQNPRHKITKRGQNVTFRCDPISEHNRLYWYRQTLGQGPEFLTYFQNEAQLEKSRLLSDRFSAERPKGSFSTLEIQRTEQGDSAMYLCASSFWGDTQYFGPGTRLTVL.

A few counts support this clonotype. The rearrangement uses TRBV20-1 and TRBJ2-7, with 7 bases lining up with TRBD1. V shed 0 bases, J shed 4 bases, and the junction held 6 bases outside the gene matches. Germline lookup yields CDR1 DFQATT and CDR2 SNEGSKA (reference sequence). The CDR3 extends over 14 amino acids. The CDR3 loop reads CSARDFDREYEQYF. The DNA of the CDR3 is TGCAGTGCTAGAGATTTCGACAGGGAATACGAGCAGTACTTC.

This clonotype was counted between two and nine times. This chain uses TRBV20-1 with TRBJ2-7, with 9 positions matching TRBD1. V gave up 6 bases and J gave up 7 bases; unmatched junction bases: 10. Germline V gene data show CDR1 as DFQATT and CDR2 as SNEGSKA (reference sequence). This CDR3 has 13 amino acids. The CDR3 here is CSAPGTGMEEQYF. CDR3 DNA: TGCAGTGCACCCGGGACAGGGATGGAGGAGCAGTACTTC.

This chain links TRBV5-1 with TRBJ2-3, with D possibly being TRBD2 (6 bases). The germline gives CDR1 SGHRS, CDR2 YFSETQ. This CDR3 is built from 15 residues. Trimming cost V 2 bases and J 3 bases, with 13 bases left between them. The chain's CDR3 is CASSLREVGTDTQYF. In DNA form, the CDR3 reads TGCGCCAGCAGCTTAAGGGAGGTTGGGACAGATACGCAGTATTTT.

The genes are TRBV6-4 and TRBJ2-2; no definite D call. Germline values: CDR1 MRHNA, CDR2 SNTAGT. V was cut by 0 bases and J by 0 bases, with 2 bases left in between. This CDR3 contains 14 residues. CDR3 amino acids: CASSDSPNTGELFF. Here the CDR3 DNA reads TGTGCCAGCAGTGACTCTCCGAACACCGGGGAGCTGTTTTTT.

The rearrangement links TRBV25-1 to TRBJ2-3; 7 bases fit TRBD2. This CDR3 comprises 15 residues. Germline assignment: CDR1 MGHDK and CDR2 SYGVNS. The J segment lost 3 bases and the V segment lost 2 bases, leaving 5 bases of the junction unmatched. This CDR3 is CASSEPGRLTDTQYF. CDR3 bases: TGTGCCAGCAGTGAACCCGGGAGGTTGACAGATACGCAGTATTTT.

This rearrangement joins TRBV2 to TRBJ2-2, with D perhaps TRBD2 (7 bases). Trimming left V 6 bases short and J 0 bases short, with 17 bases between. Germline CDR1 is SNHLY and CDR2 is FYNNEI. This CDR3 region has 17 residues. CDR3 coding DNA: TGTGCCAGCAGATACACAGGGAGCGGGGCGAACACCGGGGAGCTGTTTTTT. This sequence encodes CASRYTGSGANTGELFF.

The genes are TRBV5-1 and TRBJ2-7, with 8 bases identical to TRBD2. The CDR3 is 14 amino acids. Germline CDR1 and CDR2: SGHRS and YFSETQ. V lost 0 bases and J lost 4; bases outside the gene matches: 3. CDR3 coding DNA: TGCGCCAGCAGCTTGGACATAGCGGGGTACGAGCAGTACTTC. Translating it yields CASSLDIAGYEQYF.

The genes are TRBV12-3 or TRBV12-4 and TRBJ2-1, with 10 bases that match TRBD2. There are 17 residues in the CDR3. With V trimmed by 1 base and J by 6 bases, 9 bases remained unmatched. The CDR3 spells CASSLGPGLAESNEQFF. CDR3 DNA sequence: TGTGCCAGCAGTTTAGGGCCCGGACTAGCGGAGAGCAATGAGCAGTTCTTC.

This clonotype was picked up one time. This chain uses TRBV7-2 with TRBJ2-3, with D unresolved. CDR3 length equals 15 residues. The germline V and J ends were trimmed by 2 bases and 4 bases, with 13 bases remaining between them. Germline-derived CDR1 and CDR2 are SGHTA and FQGNSA. CDR3: CASSLNQKRADTQYF. The CDR3 DNA reads as TGTGCCAGCAGCTTAAACCAGAAGAGAGCAGATACGCAGTATTTT.

With regard to this clonotype: A junction boundary mismatches the germline segment, possibly from a read error. The chain has TRBV12-5 and TRBJ2-1, with 8 bases fitting TRBD2. This CDR3 has 15 amino acids. Germline CDR1 reads LGHNT; CDR2 reads FRNRAP. The CDR3 DNA reads as TGTGCTAGTGGTTTGACAGCGGGAGTCCCCAATAAGCAGTTCTTC. Encoded protein: CASGLTAGVPNKQFF.

This clonotype was detected once. The rearrangement links TRBV11-2 to TRBJ2-5; D possibly matches TRBD1 or TRBD2 (5 bases each). V lost 0 bases, J lost 5 bases, and 25 bases lay in between. CDR1 and CDR2 (germline): SGHAT, FQNNGV. The CDR3 is made up of 19 amino acids. The chain's CDR3 is CASSLDLTVVAGSQETQYF. The CDR3, as DNA: TGTGCCAGCAGCTTAGATCTAACGGTAGTGGCAGGGAGTCAGGAGACCCAGTACTTC.

This clonotype was counted only a few times. This chain joins TRBV12-3 or TRBV12-4 and TRBJ2-2, with D perhaps TRBD1 (5 bases). The CDR3 is 16 residues long. Trimming took off 6 bases at V and 0 bases at J, with 14 bases between the two ends. The chain's CDR3 is CASSPFPGTNTGELFF. As DNA, the CDR3 is TGTGCCAGCAGCCCATTTCCAGGGACGAACACCGGGGAGCTGTTTTTT.

J is TRBJ1-4 and V is TRBV7-9; D may be TRBD1 (6 bases). The CDR3 is 15 residues long. CDR1 is SEHNR, CDR2 FQNEAQ, per germline (reference sequence). The V end was cut by 5 bases, the J end by 4 bases, with 14 bases between. The chain's CDR3 is CASSPRGAGNEKLFF. In nucleotides, the CDR3 is TGTGCCAGCAGCCCTAGGGGGGCAGGTAATGAAAAACTGTTTTTT. Full variable domain (missing parts from reference TRBV7-9 and TRBJ1-4): DTGVSQNPRHKITKRGQNVTFRCDPISEHNRLYWYRQTLGQGPEFLTYFQNEAQLEKSRLLSDRFSAERPKGSFSTLEIQRTEQGDSAMYLCASSPRGAGNEKLFFGSGTQLSVL.